The sequence of this T cell receptor beta chain was determined in a study of blood T cell repertoires in COVID-19. Study overall: Collection of acute and convalescent COVID-19 samples took place in the United States, Italy and Spain. From T cells, B-cell-depleted T cells, or PBMCs came the material, which was cDNA or gDNA.

The CDR3 loop spans 13 amino acids. Germline CDR1 is KGHSH and CDR2 is LQKENI. V was shortened by 5 bases and J by 6 bases, with 11 bases between the two germline ends. Profiled with immunoSEQ multiplex PCR; TCRdb holds only in-frame clones, not every one. The table records over 200,000 clones, about 88% of them present only once. The TCR originated in a man between 60 and 75 years old who had recovered from COVID-19. Sequenced input: peripheral blood. The V gene is TRBV18, the J gene TRBJ2-1, with a possible D match to TRBD1 (5 bases). The CDR3 nucleotides read TGTGCCAGCTCAGAACAGGAATTCAATGAGCAGTTCTTC. This translates into CASSEQEFNEQFF.